What follows describes a single TCR beta chain. The CDR3 sequence is 15 residues long. Documented time point: blood 4 weeks post-SBRT, at nephrectomy. Indicated treatment: 15 Gy SBRT to primary tumor, nephrectomy 4 weeks later. This sample stems from a study of radiation and T cells in renal cell carcinoma. Here immunoSEQ multiplex PCR was the method, and the copy in TCRdb shows in-frame clones only, minus some. Of around 100,000 clones detected, 75% to 85% appear once; the ten largest clones hold 6.5% to 8%. The receptor was derived from a man aged 55 to 69 with renal cell carcinoma. Specimen: blood, collected from a patient whose treatment included radiotherapy and nephrectomy. V is TRBV21-1 and J is TRBJ2-3. TRBV21-1 is noted as a pseudogene. This CDR3 is CASSRTTSSTDTQYF. Written as DNA, the CDR3 is TGTGCCAGCAGCAGGACCACTTCCAGCACAGATACGCAGTATTTT.